This TCR beta chain was found in a study of human thymus T cells. The V segment lost 3 bases and the J segment 5 bases; nucleotides outside the gene matches: 12. Germline V CDR1 and CDR2: SGDLS, YYNGEE. The CDR3 is 16 amino acids. Notes on this clone: Its antigen remains unidentified.

Corrective heart surgery yielded resections, and these provided the thymus tissue. Donation came from healthy Finnish infants having corrective surgery for congenital heart defects. General study points: What related research reported was that thymic repertoires overlapped highly among unrelated individuals. Blood and thymic repertoires both appeared biased in V and J gene usage.

Method: immunoSEQ multiplex PCR; TCRdb's copy keeps in-frame clones and lacks some. The sample shows more than 70,000 clones, about 96% of them seen only once. The chain carries TRBV9 and TRBJ1-2, with 8 bases aligning to TRBD1. The source is a boy under three years old with a congenital heart defect but otherwise immunologically healthy. The material sequenced was thymus tissue. CDR3 amino acids: CASSASTGALFYGYTF. The CDR3 DNA reads as TGTGCCAGCAGCGCCTCGACAGGGGCCCTTTTTTATGGCTACACCTTC.